This entry is about one T cell receptor (beta chain). The antigen is unknown. The CDR3 runs 15 residues. The V gene's germline CDR1 is SGHDT and CDR2 YYEEEE. The germline V and J ends were trimmed by 4 bases and 7 bases, with 20 bases remaining between them. Profiled with immunoSEQ multiplex PCR; TCRdb holds only in-frame clones, not every one. The sample records some 28,000 clones, roughly 80% being singletons. Noted time point: cycle 4 day 1 (C4D1), after more than 5 weeks of nivolumab. Every patient was affected by relapse after autologous stem cell transplantation, while exposure to brentuximab vedotin was not uniform. The sample comes from a study of PD-1 blockade in classical Hodgkin lymphoma. Findings of the study overall: Complete responders possessed baseline diversity comparable to newly diagnosed patients.

The sample in question was peripheral blood mononuclear cells (PBMCs), obtained before the fourth cycle of nivolumab. The chain carries TRBV5-6 and TRBJ1-2; possibly TRBD1 for D (5 bases). This TCR came from a human donor with classical Hodgkin lymphoma. The CDR3 DNA sequence: TGTGCCAGCAGCCTTGGGGCCTCAGCGGTCCTTGGCTACACCTTC. It encodes CASSLGASAVLGYTF.